This T cell receptor (beta chain) was observed in a study of cytomegalovirus exposure and HLA in healthy donors. Study findings and constraints: In a later analysis, a missense DCLRE1C variant was linked to TCR beta V- and J-gene trimming.

Germline V gene lookup returns CDR1 MNHNS and CDR2 SASEGT. This CDR3 spans 14 amino acids. Between the trimmed V and J ends, which lost 1 base and 4 bases, there was a span of 11 bases. Note on this clone: Its target is unknown.

The PCR employed 60 Vbeta primers together with 13 Jbeta primers. The repertoire was sequenced with immunoSEQ multiplex PCR; TCRdb's copy has only in-frame clones and lacks some. The sample lists 180,000 or so clones; approximately 80% were seen once. The receptor was derived from a woman aged 18-30 years in good health and CMV-seronegative. The chain has TRBV6-1 and TRBJ2-7; D is possibly TRBD1 (6 bases). The sequencing input was PBMCs. The CDR3 reads CASSEGVRGYEQYF. The CDR3 coding sequence is TGTGCCAGCAGTGAAGGGGTCAGGGGTTACGAGCAGTACTTC.